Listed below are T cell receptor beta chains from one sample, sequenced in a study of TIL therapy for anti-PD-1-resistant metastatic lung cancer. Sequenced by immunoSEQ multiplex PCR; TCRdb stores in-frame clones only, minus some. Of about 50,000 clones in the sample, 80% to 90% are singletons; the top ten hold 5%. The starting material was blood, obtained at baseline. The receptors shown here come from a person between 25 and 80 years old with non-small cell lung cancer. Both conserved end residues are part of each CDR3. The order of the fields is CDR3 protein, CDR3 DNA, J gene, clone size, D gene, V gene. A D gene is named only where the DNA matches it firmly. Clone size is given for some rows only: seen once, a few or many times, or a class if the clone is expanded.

CASSRAGGGVDTQYF | TGTGCCAGCAGCCGGGCGGGAGGGGGTGTAGATACGCAGTATTTT | TRBJ2-3 | - | TRBD2 | TRBV7-6
CASRSETDVTDTQYF | TGTGCCAGCAGGTCAGAAACGGACGTCACAGATACGCAGTATTTT | TRBJ2-3 | - | - | TRBV27
CASSLLDWTSDTQYF | TGTGCCAGCAGCCTGCTAGATTGGACCTCAGATACGCAGTATTTT | TRBJ2-3 | - | - | TRBV7-2
CASSQVEGSGELFF | TGCGCCAGCAGCCAAGTTGAGGGGTCCGGGGAGCTGTTTTTT | TRBJ2-2 | few | - | TRBV4-3
CASSSTGTGGEKLFF | TGCGCCAGCAGCTCGACCGGGACAGGGGGTGAAAAACTGTTTTTT | TRBJ1-4 | - | TRBD1 | TRBV5-1
CASSDPAEISLNTDTQYF | TGCGCCAGCAGCGACCCCGCCGAGATCTCCCTAAACACAGATACGCAGTATTTT | TRBJ2-3 | - | - | TRBV5-1
CASSTGGTERPQHF | TGTGCCAGCAGTACAGGGGGGACAGAGCGACCCCAGCATTTT | TRBJ1-5 | once | TRBD1 | TRBV5-6
CASSLGTGGRTDTQYF | TGTGCCAGCAGCTTAGGAACAGGGGGACGCACAGATACGCAGTATTTT | TRBJ2-3 | - | TRBD1 | TRBV7-9
CASRDTSGGASADTQYF | TGTGCCAGCAGAGACACTAGCGGGGGGGCCTCAGCAGATACGCAGTATTTT | TRBJ2-3 | - | TRBD2 | TRBV25-1
CASSLDRDRWYEQYF | TGTGCCAGCAGTCTAGACCGGGACAGATGGTACGAGCAGTACTTC | TRBJ2-7 | - | TRBD1 | TRBV6-6
CASSYRDTDTQYF | TGTGCCAGCAGTTACAGGGACACAGATACGCAGTATTTT | TRBJ2-3 | - | - | TRBV6-2/TRBV6-3
CSAKNRVQHF | TGCAGTGCTAAAAACAGGGTCCAGCATTTT | TRBJ1-5 | - | - | TRBV20-1
CASRSIGLSEQFF | TGCGCCAGCCGGAGTATAGGGCTAAGCGAGCAGTTCTTC | TRBJ2-1 | - | - | TRBV5-1
CASSELASSTSSSPLHF | TGTGCCAGCAGTGAATTGGCATCGTCGACATCTAGTTCACCCCTCCACTTT | TRBJ1-6 | - | - | TRBV25-1
CAIKSGGDYEQYF | TGTGCCATCAAAAGCGGAGGGGACTACGAGCAGTACTTC | TRBJ2-7 | - | - | TRBV15
CSVGNGEKLFF | TGCAGCGTCGGTAATGGTGAAAAACTGTTTTTT | TRBJ1-4 | - | - | TRBV29-1
CAWSVRAGPYNEQFF | TGTGCCTGGAGTGTAAGAGCGGGACCATACAATGAGCAGTTCTTC | TRBJ2-1 | - | TRBD2 | TRBV30
CASSLVAGGRGNQPQHF | TGTGCCAGCAGCTTAGTGGCGGGGGGCAGGGGCAATCAGCCCCAGCATTTT | TRBJ1-5 | - | - | TRBV7-2
CASSFEPRQPQHF | TGTGCCAGCAGTTTCGAGCCGAGACAGCCCCAGCATTTT | TRBJ1-5 | - | - | TRBV6-6
CSVETPGYSSLETQYF | TGCAGCGTGGAGACTCCCGGGTATTCCTCTTTAGAGACCCAGTACTTC | TRBJ2-5 | - | - | TRBV29-1
CAWRADSAEQYF | TGTGCCTGGAGAGCCGACAGCGCGGAGCAGTACTTC | TRBJ2-7 | - | - | TRBV30
CASSYPRLAGFSYEQYF | TGTGCCAGCAGTTACCCCCGCCTAGCGGGGTTTTCCTACGAGCAGTACTTC | TRBJ2-7 | - | TRBD2 | TRBV6-2/TRBV6-3
CASSLRGSTDTQYF | TGTGCCAGCAGCTTAAGGGGGAGCACAGATACGCAGTATTTT | TRBJ2-3 | - | - | TRBV7-2
CASSFEYEQYF | TGTGCCAGCAGCTTTGAATACGAGCAGTACTTC | TRBJ2-7 | - | - | TRBV7-9
CASSFEGPGGNAIYF | TGTGCCAGCAGTTTCGAGGGACCCGGGGGAAACGCCATATATTTT | TRBJ1-3 | - | - | TRBV6-5
CASSSSAETQYF | TGCGCCAGCAGCTCGTCAGCGGAGACCCAGTACTTC | TRBJ2-5 | - | - | TRBV5-1
CATSDFGQGQETQYF | TGTGCCACCAGTGATTTCGGGCAGGGGCAAGAGACCCAGTACTTC | TRBJ2-5 | - | - | TRBV24-1
CATGADNTGELFF | TGTGCCACCGGGGCAGACAACACCGGGGAGCTGTTTTTT | TRBJ2-2 | few | - | TRBV24-1
CASTDSRPDGYTF | TGTGCCAGCACGGACTCCAGGCCTGATGGCTACACCTTC | TRBJ1-2 | few | - | TRBV7-8
CASSSPQGLREKLFF | TGTGCCAGCAGTTCCCCCCAGGGGTTAAGGGAAAAACTGTTTTTT | TRBJ1-4 | - | - | TRBV28
CASSPFDSPRGNEQFF | TGTGCCAGCTCACCTTTTGACTCTCCAAGGGGCAATGAGCAGTTCTTC | TRBJ2-1 | - | - | TRBV18
CASTAGSSPYEQYF | TGTGCCAGCACCGCCGGGTCTTCCCCCTACGAGCAGTACTTC | TRBJ2-7 | - | - | TRBV7-9
CASNLQGWTGELFF | TGTGCCAGCAACTTACAGGGTTGGACCGGGGAGCTGTTTTTT | TRBJ2-2 | once | - | TRBV6-6
CSARDGGDQHF | TGCAGTGCTAGAGATGGGGGGGACCAGCATTTT | TRBJ1-5 | - | - | TRBV20-1
CASSRTSGGSDTQYF | TGTGCCAGCTCACGTACTAGCGGGGGTTCAGATACGCAGTATTTT | TRBJ2-3 | - | TRBD2 | TRBV18
CASSAGLAYEQYF | TGTGCCAGCAGCGCGGGACTAGCTTACGAGCAGTACTTC | TRBJ2-7 | - | TRBD2 | TRBV9
CASSPDRTTDTQYF | TGTGCCAGCTCACCCGACCGTACTACAGATACGCAGTATTTT | TRBJ2-3 | - | - | TRBV18
CASSTLQGVDSPLHF | TGTGCCAGCAGTACCCTACAGGGAGTTGATTCACCCCTCCACTTT | TRBJ1-6 | few | - | TRBV27
CAISGISGLGYGYTF | TGTGCCATCAGTGGGATTTCAGGGCTAGGTTATGGCTACACCTTC | TRBJ1-2 | once | - | TRBV10-3
CASSPGPPGRAFF | TGTGCCAGCAGCCCCGGGCCCCCTGGTAGGGCTTTCTTT | TRBJ1-1 | - | - | TRBV28
CASSYWDEKLFF | TGTGCCAGCAGTTACTGGGATGAAAAACTGTTTTTT | TRBJ1-4 | - | - | TRBV6-2/TRBV6-3